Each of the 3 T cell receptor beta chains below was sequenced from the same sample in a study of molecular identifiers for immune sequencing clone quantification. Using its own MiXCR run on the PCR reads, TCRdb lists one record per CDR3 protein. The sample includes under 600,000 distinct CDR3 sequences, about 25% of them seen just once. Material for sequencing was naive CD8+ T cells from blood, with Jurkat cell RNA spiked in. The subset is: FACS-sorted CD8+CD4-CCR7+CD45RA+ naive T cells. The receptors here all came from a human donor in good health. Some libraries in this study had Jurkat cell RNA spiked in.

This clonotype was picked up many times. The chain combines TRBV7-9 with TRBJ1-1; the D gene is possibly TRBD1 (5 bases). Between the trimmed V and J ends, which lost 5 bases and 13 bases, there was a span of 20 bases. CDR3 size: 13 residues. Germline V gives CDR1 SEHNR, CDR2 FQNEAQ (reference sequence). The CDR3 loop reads CASSPTIPGDDFF. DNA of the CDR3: TGTGCCAGCAGCCCTACGATACCGGGGGATGATTTCTTT.

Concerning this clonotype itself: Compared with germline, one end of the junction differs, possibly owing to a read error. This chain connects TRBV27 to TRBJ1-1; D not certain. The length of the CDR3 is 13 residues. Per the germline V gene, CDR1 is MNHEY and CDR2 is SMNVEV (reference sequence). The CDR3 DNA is TGTGCCAGCAGTTTATCGAAGAACACTGAAGCTCTCTTT. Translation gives CASSLSKNTEALF.

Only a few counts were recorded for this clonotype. The CDR3: CASQLEDFTDTQYF. Here the CDR3 DNA reads TGTGCCAGTCAGTTGGAGGATTTCACAGATACGCAGTATTTT. This chain links TRBV6-2 or TRBV6-3 with TRBJ2-3; a weak D match, TRBD2 (5 bases). Germline V gene data show CDR1 as MNHEY and CDR2 as SVGEGT. This CDR3 has 14 residues. V dropped 9 bases and J dropped 2 bases, with 15 bases sitting between them.